This T cell receptor (beta chain) was recorded in a study of blood T cell repertoires in COVID-19. The CDR3 consists of 16 residues. In germline, CDR1 is MNHEY, CDR2 SMNVEV (reference sequence). Trimming removed 6 bases from V and 2 bases from J, with 14 bases in between. Produced via immunoSEQ multiplex PCR; TCRdb's table is partial and in-frame only. The data show hundreds of thousands of clones, 65% to 80% seen once. The chain carries TRBV27 and TRBJ1-6, with D maybe TRBD1 (6 bases). This TCR came from a woman aged 40 to 50 with active or convalescent COVID-19. The sample comprised peripheral blood. CDR3 sequence (DNA): TGTGCCAGCAGGCCTACAGGGAGGGCCTATAATTCACCCCTCCACTTT. It is translated as CASRPTGRAYNSPLHF.